Each of the 18 T cell receptor beta chains below was sequenced from the same sample in a study of a mutant IDH1 vaccine in newly diagnosed glioma (dated by TCRdb to the early 2020s). The time point label for this specimen denotes: week 5, during vaccination. Each vaccine dose, consisting of 300 ug of a 20-mer mutant IDH1 peptide in Montanide, was administered subcutaneously with topical imiquimod. The library was prepared using the immunoSEQ multiplex PCR assay. TCRdb obtained this table from immuneACCESS and retained in-frame rearrangements with V and J assigned. These tables miss some clones; where compared with another copy, unresolved V genes account for less than half of the shortfall, and the remainder is unexplained. The sample table contains about 38,000 clones; only one count was recorded for around three quarters of them. Roughly 5% of the sample goes to the ten largest clones. These receptors' targets are unknown.

Source: PBMCs, taken from a glioma patient whose treatment included an IDH1 peptide vaccine. These TCRs come from a man aged 35-49 years with glioma.

The chain joins TRBV5-6 to TRBJ2-2, with no clear D. In germline, CDR1 is SGHDT, CDR2 YYEEEE. The CDR3 covers 14 residues. V was trimmed by 0 bases and J by 2 bases, leaving 5 bases between them. The CDR3 loop reads CASSLALNTGELFF. CDR3 DNA: TGTGCCAGCAGCTTGGCCCTTAACACCGGGGAGCTGTTTTTT. The variable domain in full, with the rest retrieved from reference TRBV5-6 and TRBJ2-2, is DAGVTQSPTHLIKTRGQQVTLRCSPKSGHDTVSWYQQALGQGPQFIFQYYEEEERQRGNFPDRFSGHQFPNYSSELNVNALLLGDSALYLCASSLALNTGELFFGEGSRLTVL.

The chain has TRBV6-5 and TRBJ2-5; 7 bases are a match to TRBD1. Germline CDR1 is MNHEY and CDR2 is SVGAGI. V shed 6 bases and J 2 bases; nucleotides not matched to a gene: 6. This CDR3 comprises 14 residues. The CDR3 DNA is TGTGCCAGCAGCCCAGGGACAGCTCAAGAGACCCAGTACTTC. Amino acid sequence: CASSPGTAQETQYF.

This clone was seen a few times. This sequence joins TRBV6-5 and TRBJ1-1, with D tentatively TRBD1 (5 bases). Germline V CDR1 and CDR2: MNHEY, SVGAGI. With 6 bases removed from V and 11 bases from J, the gap between germline ends came to 22 bases. The CDR3 is made up of 14 amino acids. The CDR3 loop is CASRPDLWQGDAFF. The CDR3 coding sequence is TGTGCCAGCAGACCCGACCTGTGGCAGGGAGATGCTTTCTTT.

CDR3 residues: CASGTANYGYTF. Here the CDR3 DNA reads TGTGCCAGCGGGACAGCTAACTATGGCTACACCTTC. V usage is TRBV7-8 and J usage is TRBJ1-2; TRBD1 matches 7 bases. The ends lost 8 bases at V and 0 bases at J; junction bases unmatched: 0. The CDR3 is 12 amino acids. Germline V CDR1 and CDR2: SGHVS, FQNEAQ.

This clone has more than one count but fewer than ten. V usage is TRBV5-1 and J usage is TRBJ2-2, with D hard to call. Trimming took off 5 bases at V and 4 bases at J, with 15 bases between the two ends. The CDR3 runs to 15 residues. Germline V gene lookup returns CDR1 SGHRS and CDR2 YFSETQ. This chain's CDR3 is CASREPGLGTGELFF. DNA of the CDR3: TGCGCCAGCAGAGAACCCGGGTTGGGCACCGGGGAGCTGTTTTTT. The complete variable domain, with remaining parts taken from reference TRBV5-1 and TRBJ2-2, reads KAGVTQTPRYLIKTRGQQVTLSCSPISGHRSVSWYQQTPGQGLQFLFEYFSETQRNKGNFPGRFSGRQFSNSRSEMNVSTLELGDSALYLCASREPGLGTGELFFGEGSRLTVL.

The V call is TRBV7-2, the J call TRBJ2-6, with 9 nucleotides matching TRBD1. This CDR3 spans 18 amino acids. The V gene end was trimmed by 2 bases and the J gene end by 4 bases; junction bases not matched to a gene: 9. CDR1 and CDR2 from the germline V gene are SGHTA and FQGNSA. The CDR3 spells CASSLRPGTGYGANVLTF. As DNA, the CDR3 is TGTGCCAGCAGCTTACGTCCCGGGACAGGGTACGGGGCCAACGTCCTGACTTTC. Based on the CDR3 plus reference TRBV7-2 and TRBJ2-6, the full variable domain is GAGVSQSPSNKVTEKGKDVELRCDPISGHTALYWYRQSLGQGLEFLIYFQGNSAPDKSGLPSDRFSAERTGGSVSTLTIQRTQQEDSAVYLCASSLRPGTGYGANVLTFGAGSRLTVL.

V usage is TRBV15 and J usage is TRBJ2-7; D is undetermined. The CDR3 contains 15 residues. CDR1 is LNHNV and CDR2 is YYDKDF in the germline V gene (reference sequence). The germline V and J ends were trimmed by 0 bases and 6 bases, with 15 bases remaining between them. This CDR3 reads CATSRDLGTTGEQYF. The DNA for the CDR3 is TGTGCCACCAGCAGAGATCTGGGTACGACTGGCGAGCAGTACTTC.

V usage is TRBV7-8 and J usage is TRBJ2-5; D call uncertain. The germline CDR1 and CDR2 sequences are SGHVS and FQNEAQ. Trimming shortened V by 4 bases and J by 5 bases, and 5 bases separated the two germline ends. The CDR3 contains 11 residues. The CDR3 sequence is CASSSRETQYF. The CDR3 region has the DNA TGTGCCAGCAGCTCCAGGGAGACCCAGTACTTC.

This chain joins TRBV6-5 and TRBJ1-3; D is unclear. This CDR3 is 13 amino acids long. Trimming cost V 2 bases and J 8 bases, with 10 bases left between them. In germline, CDR1 is MNHEY, CDR2 SVGAGI. CDR3 amino acids: CASSYRASDTIYF. DNA for the CDR3: TGTGCCAGCAGTTACAGGGCTAGCGACACCATATATTTT.

The rearrangement links TRBV2 to TRBJ1-5; D is unresolved. Per the germline V gene, CDR1 is SNHLY and CDR2 is FYNNEI. Trimming left V 5 bases short and J 1 base short, with 6 bases between. The CDR3 has 13 amino acids. The CDR3 spells CASSPQSNQPQHF. In nucleotides, the CDR3 is TGTGCCAGCAGTCCACAGAGCAATCAGCCCCAGCATTTT.

The chain uses TRBV2 and TRBJ1-3; the D gene is possibly TRBD1 (5 bases). V was shortened by 8 bases and J by 2 bases, with 13 bases between the two germline ends. Germline values: CDR1 SNHLY, CDR2 FYNNEI. The CDR3 loop spans 14 amino acids. The CDR3: CASGEGAAGNTIYF. For the CDR3, the DNA is TGTGCCAGCGGCGAAGGGGCGGCTGGAAACACCATATATTTT.

The gene calls are TRBV9 and TRBJ2-5; D remains unclear. From germline, CDR1 is SGDLS and CDR2 YYNGEE. The V gene lost 1 base and the J gene lost 4 bases, with 11 bases spanning the gap. CDR3 length: 14 amino acids. The CDR3 spells CASSVNEMSETQYF. The DNA for the CDR3 is TGTGCCAGCAGCGTAAACGAGATGTCAGAGACCCAGTACTTC.

This clone was observed a few times. J is TRBJ1-5 and V is TRBV5-6, with TRBD1 as a possible D gene (5 bases). With 4 bases removed from V and 2 bases from J, the gap between germline ends came to 13 bases. Germline loops: CDR1 SGHDT, CDR2 YYEEEE. The CDR3 runs 15 residues. The CDR3 is CASSRQPAGNQPQHF. In nucleotides, the CDR3 is TGTGCCAGCAGCCGACAGCCTGCTGGCAATCAGCCCCAGCATTTT.

The V and J genes are TRBV7-2 and TRBJ1-1, with D hard to call. The CDR3 loop spans 14 amino acids. V dropped 5 bases and J dropped 0 bases, with 10 bases sitting between them. CDR1 and CDR2 from the germline V gene are SGHTA and FQGNSA. The CDR3 DNA sequence: TGTGCCAGCAGCATACGACACTTGAACACTGAAGCTTTCTTT. Protein product: CASSIRHLNTEAFF.

The chain uses TRBV30 and TRBJ1-1; D not resolved. Per the germline V gene, CDR1 is GTSNPN and CDR2 is SVGIG (reference sequence). V gave up 0 bases and J gave up 5 bases, with 10 bases separating them. The CDR3 has 13 residues. The CDR3 here is CAWSVGGWTEAFF. Written as DNA, the CDR3 is TGTGCCTGGAGTGTGGGTGGGTGGACTGAAGCTTTCTTT.

This clone has a single count. This chain links TRBV5-1 with TRBJ1-3, with 7 bases lining up with TRBD1. Germline V gene lookup returns CDR1 SGHRS and CDR2 YFSETQ. Germline trimming cut 4 bases from V and 0 bases from J; bases unmatched to any gene: 4. The CDR3 loop spans 15 amino acids. CDR3 DNA: TGCGCCAGCAGCATCGGGACAGCCTCTGGAAACACCATATATTTT. Protein product: CASSIGTASGNTIYF.

The chain is built from TRBV6-5 and TRBJ2-1; D is possibly TRBD2 (6 bases). The V gene's germline CDR1 is MNHEY and CDR2 SVGAGI. With 2 bases removed from V and 4 bases from J, the gap between germline ends came to 6 bases. This CDR3 spans 13 amino acids. In DNA, the CDR3 is TGTGCCAGCAGTTACGGGGGGTACAATGAGCAGTTCTTC. As protein: CASSYGGYNEQFF.

The chain links TRBV25-1 to TRBJ2-5, with D possibly matching TRBD2 (6 bases). Germline V gene sequence: CDR1 MGHDK, CDR2 SYGVNS. The CDR3 runs to 15 residues. V was clipped by 1 base and J by 5 bases, with 14 bases between them. In nucleotides, the CDR3 is TGTGCCAGCAGTGAATGGAGGGCCCTCCCCGAGACCCAGTACTTC. It is translated as CASSEWRALPETQYF.